The clone carrying this T cell receptor (beta chain) was counted many times. RNA transcripts gave rise to amplified TCR beta CDR3 regions. The TCR CDR3 first-round RT-PCR relied on the HTBI primer set. One entry per CDR3 protein results from TCRdb running MiXCR on the multiplex PCR reads. The repertoire has more than 350,000 distinct CDR3 sequences, approximately 18% of them found once; the top ten carry almost 35%. There are 16 residues in the CDR3. Germline CDR1 is MNHEY and CDR2 is SMNVEV (reference sequence). With 4 bases clipped from V and 3 bases from J, the junction kept 6 bases outside the gene matches. This entry comes from a study of T cells in Graves' hyperthyroidism and ophthalmopathy. Study background: Prior to any treatment, at the point of initial diagnosis, peripheral blood was collected.

Exclusion of a patient resulted from uncontrolled infection, other autoimmune disease, pregnancy or lactation. Over 8 ml fresh peripheral blood yielded the PBMCs. The receptor comes from a woman between 25 and 40 years old with Graves' hyperthyroidism that later progressed to Graves' ophthalmopathy. This rearrangement joins TRBV27 to TRBJ2-1, with 10 bases matching TRBD1. Sequencing was carried out using blood. Here the CDR3 reads CASSSNWDRGYNEQFF. The CDR3 region has the DNA TGTGCCAGCAGTTCCAACTGGGACAGGGGCTACAATGAGCAGTTCTTC.